Following are 24 T cell receptor beta chains from one sample sequenced in a study of blood T cell repertoires in COVID-19. Clones were sequenced by immunoSEQ multiplex PCR, and TCRdb holds only the in-frame ones, with some missing. Seen here are about 290,000 clones, around four fifths observed once, and the top ten hold around 4.5%. Specimen: peripheral blood. Receptors were obtained from a woman in her forties or fifties with active or convalescent COVID-19.

V is TRBV5-4 and J is TRBJ1-2; D is perhaps TRBD1 (5 bases). V was clipped by 3 bases and J by 8 bases, with 17 bases between them. This CDR3 spans 14 amino acids. Germline V gene data show CDR1 as SGHNT and CDR2 as YYREEE (reference sequence). The CDR3 nucleotides are TGTGCCAGCAGCTCGTGGCAGGGAGGTAGGGGCTACACCTTC. Translation: CASSSWQGGRGYTF.

The rearrangement joins TRBV3-1 (or the pseudogene TRBV3-2) to TRBJ2-3, with 7 bases lining up with TRBD1. Per germline, CDR1 LGHDT and CDR2 YNNKEL (reference sequence). CDR3 length: 15 amino acids. V gave up 1 base and J gave up 2 bases; unmatched junction bases: 3. The chain's CDR3 is CASSQGTGPTDTQYF. CDR3 DNA: TGTGCCAGCAGCCAAGGGACAGGTCCCACAGATACGCAGTATTTT.

Here the CDR3 reads CASILDSYGEAFF. CDR3 nucleotides: TGTGCCAGCATATTGGACAGTTATGGCGAAGCTTTCTTT. The chain recombines TRBV6-5 with TRBJ1-1, with a possible D match to TRBD1 (6 bases). The CDR3 has 13 amino acids. In germline, CDR1 is MNHEY, CDR2 SVGAGI. The V end was cut by 7 bases, the J end by 8 bases, with 17 bases between.

CDR3 sequence: CASRTGLRTEAFF. CDR3 bases: TGTGCCAGCAGGACAGGGTTACGCACTGAAGCTTTCTTT. The J gene is TRBJ1-1, the V gene TRBV11-2; TRBD1 matches 7 bases. J gave up 4 bases and V 6 bases, and 5 bases lay outside the gene matches. Germline V gives CDR1 SGHAT, CDR2 FQNNGV. This CDR3 spans 13 amino acids.

The chain is built from TRBV3-1 (or the pseudogene TRBV3-2) and TRBJ2-1, with 8 nucleotides matching TRBD2. From germline, CDR1 is LGHDT and CDR2 YNNKEL (reference sequence). V gave up 2 bases and J gave up 7 bases; unmatched junction bases: 4. The CDR3 totals 14 residues. The CDR3 DNA follows: TGTGCCAGCAGCCAAAGGACTAGCCGGAATGAGCAGTTCTTC. Its protein product is CASSQRTSRNEQFF.

This sequence joins TRBV5-6 and TRBJ2-1, with unresolved D. V lost 0 bases, J lost 2 bases, and 9 bases lay in between. CDR3 size: 15 residues. CDR1 is SGHDT and CDR2 is YYEEEE in the germline V gene. This chain's CDR3 is CASSLGGQAYNEQFF. The CDR3, as DNA: TGTGCCAGCAGCTTGGGTGGGCAGGCCTACAATGAGCAGTTCTTC.

The chain joins TRBV28 to TRBJ1-1; D is uncertain. The CDR3 runs to 13 residues. Germline V lookup: CDR1 MDHEN, CDR2 SYDVKM. The V and J ends lost 6 bases and 11 bases respectively, with 19 bases between them. Here the CDR3 DNA reads TGTGCCAGCAGACTCGGGGTTACCGCACTGGCTTTCTTT. Protein: CASRLGVTALAFF.

The chain links TRBV3-1 (or the pseudogene TRBV3-2) to TRBJ1-1; D gene uncertain. This CDR3 is built from 14 residues. The V end was cut by 1 base, the J end by 1 base, with 7 bases between. Germline CDR1 is LGHDT and CDR2 is YNNKEL (reference sequence). CDR3 in DNA: TGTGCCAGCAGCCAAGCCGGGGAGAACACTGAAGCTTTCTTT. Its translation: CASSQAGENTEAFF.

The chain is built from TRBV7-2 and TRBJ2-7; D remains unclear. Trimming cost V 4 bases and J 3 bases, with 10 bases left between them. Germline assignment: CDR1 SGHTA and CDR2 FQGNSA. This CDR3 is built from 13 residues. CDR3 coding DNA: TGTGCCAGCAGCTCCGCCCGCTACTACGAGCAGTACTTC. It codes for CASSSARYYEQYF.

The chain has TRBV12-5 and TRBJ2-3, with D maybe TRBD1 (6 bases). The CDR3 is 13 amino acids. V dropped 0 bases and J dropped 5 bases, with 6 bases sitting between them. Germline assignment: CDR1 LGHNT and CDR2 FRNRAP. The CDR3 spells CASGLVGGDTQYF. The CDR3 DNA follows: TGTGCTAGTGGTTTGGTAGGGGGAGATACGCAGTATTTT.

The rearrangement uses TRBV20-1 and TRBJ2-7, with 9 bases identical to TRBD2. The CDR3 is 13 amino acids. The ends lost 3 bases at V and 6 bases at J; junction bases unmatched: 6. The germline V gene encodes CDR1 DFQATT and CDR2 SNEGSKA (reference sequence). The CDR3 reads CSASSLAGLEQYF. The CDR3 bases are TGCAGTGCTAGTAGTCTAGCGGGACTCGAGCAGTACTTC.

J is TRBJ2-7 and V is TRBV5-1, with TRBD1 matching over 8 bases. The CDR3 is 14 residues long. CDR1 is SGHRS and CDR2 is YFSETQ in the germline V gene. J was trimmed by 1 base and V by 4 bases; bases with no gene match: 4. The CDR3 DNA sequence: TGCGCCAGCAGCGGGCAGGGGGCTTCCTACGAGCAGTACTTC. It specifies CASSGQGASYEQYF.

The rearrangement joins TRBV27 to TRBJ2-2; D might be TRBD1 (5 bases). Germline-derived CDR1 and CDR2 are MNHEY and SMNVEV (reference sequence). Trimming cost V 5 bases and J 5 bases, with 12 bases left between them. There are 14 residues in the CDR3. The CDR3 spells CASSPQGRTGELFF. The CDR3 DNA sequence: TGTGCCAGCAGTCCTCAGGGAAGGACCGGGGAGCTGTTTTTT.

The CDR3 loop is CASSGHAFQNQPQHF. The CDR3, as DNA: TGTGCCAGCAGCGGACACGCTTTTCAGAATCAGCCCCAGCATTTT. The chain links TRBV28 to TRBJ1-5; weak D call: TRBD1 (5 bases). This CDR3 comprises 15 residues. Trimming took off 6 bases at V and 4 bases at J, with 16 bases between the two ends. Germline CDR1 reads MDHEN; CDR2 reads SYDVKM.

Only one count was recorded for this clone. J is TRBJ2-3 and V is TRBV2, with TRBD1 matching over 10 bases. Germline V gene sequence: CDR1 SNHLY, CDR2 FYNNEI. The length of the CDR3 is 15 residues. The junction had 6 bases not matched to a gene; V was cut back by 6 bases and J by 3 bases. Written as DNA, the CDR3 is TGTGCCAGCAGATCCGACAGGGGGCGTACAGATACGCAGTATTTT. Its protein product is CASRSDRGRTDTQYF.

The chain links TRBV11-2 to TRBJ2-7; D may be TRBD1 (6 bases). Germline CDR1 is SGHAT and CDR2 is FQNNGV. This CDR3 has 16 residues. Trimming stripped 4 bases from V and 0 bases from J, with 16 bases between. The CDR3 sequence is CASSSLGRGTSYEQYF. The CDR3 coding sequence is TGTGCCAGCAGCTCGCTAGGTAGGGGGACCTCCTACGAGCAGTACTTC.

The rearrangement joins TRBV7-2 to TRBJ1-2; D may be TRBD1 (5 bases). This CDR3 comprises 14 residues. Germline V gene sequence: CDR1 SGHTA, CDR2 FQGNSA. V lost 2 bases, J lost 2 bases, and 9 bases lay in between. As DNA, the CDR3 is TGTGCCAGCAGCTTAAGGGGTTTGAACTATGGCTACACCTTC. Protein: CASSLRGLNYGYTF.

This chain uses TRBV5-4 with TRBJ2-3; D perhaps matches TRBD2 (5 bases). CDR3 size: 12 residues. V lost 4 bases, J lost 11 bases, and 14 bases lay in between. The germline CDR1 and CDR2 sequences are SGHNT and YYREEE (reference sequence). In DNA form, the CDR3 reads TGTGCCAGCAGCACGGTCGGGGAAGGGCAGTATTTT. This sequence encodes CASSTVGEGQYF.

The J gene is TRBJ2-5, the V gene TRBV18, with D perhaps TRBD1 (6 bases). Trimming shortened V by 6 bases and J by 5 bases, and 19 bases separated the two germline ends. CDR3 length: 15 amino acids. Germline-derived CDR1 and CDR2 are KGHSH and LQKENI. CDR3 amino acids: CASSHLTGDDETQYF. CDR3 nucleotide sequence: TGTGCCAGCTCTCACTTGACAGGTGATGATGAGACCCAGTACTTC.

The V and J genes are TRBV30 and TRBJ2-7; 13 bases fit TRBD2. V shed 8 bases and J 2 bases; nucleotides not matched to a gene: 3. Germline assignment: CDR1 GTSNPN and CDR2 SVGIG (reference sequence). This CDR3 has 13 residues. The CDR3 reads CAGTSGTAYEQYF. In DNA, the CDR3 is TGTGCCGGGACTAGCGGGACTGCCTACGAGCAGTACTTC.

This chain connects TRBV5-8 to TRBJ1-2; 11 positions agree with TRBD1. The ends lost 4 bases at V and 7 bases at J; junction bases unmatched: 9. This CDR3 has 15 residues. Germline-derived CDR1 and CDR2 are SGHTS and YDEGEE. The CDR3 DNA is TGTGCCAGCAGCCCCGGGACAGGGGGGATCGGTGGCTACACCTTC. This translates into CASSPGTGGIGGYTF.

This chain connects TRBV7-2 to TRBJ2-1, with 10 bases fitting TRBD1. The V segment lost 1 base and the J segment 11 bases; nucleotides outside the gene matches: 2. This CDR3 comprises 13 residues. Germline V gene sequence: CDR1 SGHTA, CDR2 FQGNSA. In DNA, the CDR3 is TGTGCCAGCAGCTTAGGGACAGGGGGAAAGCAGTTCTTC. As protein: CASSLGTGGKQFF.

Note on this clone: Other DNA sequences from this sample encode an identical CDR3 as well. CDR3 in amino acids: CASSPDRGGYTF. In DNA, the CDR3 is TGTGCCAGCTCACCCGATCGGGGTGGCTACACCTTC. V and J are TRBV18 and TRBJ1-2; the D is unclear. This CDR3 region has 12 residues. V lost 3 bases, J lost 7 bases, and 9 bases lay in between. The V gene's germline CDR1 is KGHSH and CDR2 LQKENI.

This chain joins TRBV6-5 and TRBJ1-1, with 7 bases that match TRBD1. CDR3 length: 14 amino acids. Per germline, CDR1 MNHEY and CDR2 SVGAGI. The V segment lost 4 bases and the J segment 6 bases; nucleotides outside the gene matches: 8. The CDR3 region is CASSLEGDSPEAFF. As DNA, the CDR3 is TGTGCCAGCAGTTTAGAAGGGGACAGTCCTGAAGCTTTCTTT.